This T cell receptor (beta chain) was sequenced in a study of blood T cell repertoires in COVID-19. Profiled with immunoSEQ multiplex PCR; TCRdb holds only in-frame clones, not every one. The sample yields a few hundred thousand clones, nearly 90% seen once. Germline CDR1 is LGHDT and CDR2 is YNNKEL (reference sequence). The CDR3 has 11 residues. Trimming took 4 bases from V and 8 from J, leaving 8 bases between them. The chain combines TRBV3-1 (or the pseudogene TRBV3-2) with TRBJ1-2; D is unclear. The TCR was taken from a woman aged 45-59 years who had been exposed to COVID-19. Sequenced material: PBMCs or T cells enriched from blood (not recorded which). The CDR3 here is CASSRGWGYTF. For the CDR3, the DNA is TGTGCCAGCAGCCGCGGTTGGGGCTACACCTTC.